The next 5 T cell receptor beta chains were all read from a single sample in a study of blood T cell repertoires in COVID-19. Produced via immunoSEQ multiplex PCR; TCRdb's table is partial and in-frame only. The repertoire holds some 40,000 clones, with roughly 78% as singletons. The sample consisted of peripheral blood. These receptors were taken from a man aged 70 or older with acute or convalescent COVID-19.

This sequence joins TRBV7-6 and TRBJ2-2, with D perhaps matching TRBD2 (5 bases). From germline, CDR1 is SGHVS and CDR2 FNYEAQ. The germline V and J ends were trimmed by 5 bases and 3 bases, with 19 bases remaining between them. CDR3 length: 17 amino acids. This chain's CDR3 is CASSPRWGDLDTGELFF. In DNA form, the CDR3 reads TGTGCCAGCAGCCCCCGCTGGGGAGACTTAGACACCGGGGAGCTGTTTTTT. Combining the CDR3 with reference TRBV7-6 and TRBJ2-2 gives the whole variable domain GAGVSQSPRYKVTKRGQDVALRCDPISGHVSLYWYRQALGQGPEFLTYFNYEAQQDKSGLPNDRFSAERPEGSISTLTIQRTEQRDSAMYRCASSPRWGDLDTGELFFGEGSRLTVL.

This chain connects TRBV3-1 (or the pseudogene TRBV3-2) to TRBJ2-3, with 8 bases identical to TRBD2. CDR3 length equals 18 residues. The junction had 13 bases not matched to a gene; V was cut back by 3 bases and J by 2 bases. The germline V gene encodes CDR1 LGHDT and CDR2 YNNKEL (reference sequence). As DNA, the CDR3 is TGTGCCAGCAGCCACCTAAGGAGGGTAGCGGGGTTCACAGATACGCAGTATTTT. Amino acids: CASSHLRRVAGFTDTQYF.

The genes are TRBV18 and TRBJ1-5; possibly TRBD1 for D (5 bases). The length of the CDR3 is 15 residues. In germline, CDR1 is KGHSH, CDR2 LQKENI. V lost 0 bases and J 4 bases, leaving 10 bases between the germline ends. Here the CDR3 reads CASSPPQGRNQPQHF. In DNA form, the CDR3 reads TGTGCCAGCTCACCACCGCAGGGTAGAAATCAGCCCCAGCATTTT.

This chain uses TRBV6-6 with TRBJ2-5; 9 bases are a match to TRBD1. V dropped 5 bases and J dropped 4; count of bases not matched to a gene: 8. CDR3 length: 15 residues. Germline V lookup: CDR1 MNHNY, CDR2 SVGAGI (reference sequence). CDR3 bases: TGTGCCAGCAGTCCCGGACAGGGGAGATCAGAGACCCAGTACTTC. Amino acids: CASSPGQGRSETQYF.

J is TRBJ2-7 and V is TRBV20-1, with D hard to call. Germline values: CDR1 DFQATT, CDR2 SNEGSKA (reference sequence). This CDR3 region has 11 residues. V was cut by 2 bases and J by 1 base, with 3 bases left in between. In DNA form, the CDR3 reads TGCAGTGCTAGACGTTCCTACGAGCAGTACTTC. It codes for CSARRSYEQYF.